This T cell receptor (beta chain) was sequenced in a study of blood T cells in healthy people across ages. Findings and limits, study-wide: Fewer expanded clones and more diversity marked long-lived versus aged donors.

PCR was performed a second time for roughly 7 to 12 cycles using a sample-barcoded 5' primer and a J-beta primer mix. A template-switch adaptor with 12 random nucleotides tagged each cDNA molecule. TCRdb redid the calling of the 5' RACE reads with MiXCR, one entry per CDR3 protein. This sample has fewer than 800,000 distinct CDR3 sequences, with about 32% found just once. Trimming cost V 9 bases and J 0 bases, with 17 bases left between them. Germline values: CDR1 MGHDK, CDR2 SYGVNS. There are 16 residues in the CDR3. In the case of this clonotype: Its specificity is not known. The final CDR3 position lacks the conserved phenylalanine or tryptophan, pointing to a likely read error.

The material sequenced was blood. This TCR derives from a woman aged 80 or over in good health. The gene calls are TRBV25-1 and TRBJ1-4, with D uncertain. CDR3 DNA sequence: TGTGCCAGTAGTCCGGGCAGAGATGCAACTAATGAAAAACTGTTTTGT. Translating gives CASSPGRDATNEKLFC.